This T cell receptor beta chain comes out of a study of a mutant IDH1 vaccine in newly diagnosed glioma. About the study: Radiotherapy, temozolomide, or both had been given previously, and both were given to most. Study observations and caveats: Top peripheral T cell clonotype shifts appeared unrelated to pseudoprogression.

Time point meaning: week 35, safety follow-up. Each dose of the vaccine consisted of 300 ug of mutant IDH1 20-mer peptide, with topical imiquimod. During weeks 1, 3, 5, 7, 11, 15, 19 and 23, patients received eight vaccinations. To note about this clone: The antigen is unknown.

Germline values: CDR1 MGHRA, CDR2 YSYEKL. This CDR3 has 15 amino acids. V dropped 0 bases and J dropped 5 bases, with 13 bases sitting between them. Sequencing was performed with immunoSEQ multiplex PCR; in TCRdb, only in-frame clones are kept and a portion is missing. The sample has 53,000 or so clones; roughly three quarters are singletons. This TCR derives from a man aged 40-55 years with glioma. This chain joins TRBV4-1 and TRBJ2-5, with D uncertain. The sequences come from PBMCs, collected from a glioma patient whose treatment included an IDH1 peptide vaccine. CDR3: CASSQDRAGRETQYF. The CDR3 DNA sequence: TGCGCCAGCAGCCAAGATCGGGCTGGACGCGAGACCCAGTACTTC.